This T cell receptor beta chain was sequenced for a study of T cells after yellow fever vaccination. Overall study results and limits: The presence of abundant clonotypes contaminating from the bulk population was possible in FACS-sorted repertoires.

The sample holds many counts of this clonotype. No antigen is known for it. MiXCR was run by TCRdb on the 5' RACE reads, yielding one entry per CDR3 protein. The sample records approximately 70,000 distinct CDR3 sequences, around 7.9% being singletons. The CDR3 contains 13 residues. Trimming took off 5 bases at V and 5 bases at J, with 11 bases between the two ends. The germline V gene encodes CDR1 SGHTA and CDR2 FQGNSA. The sequence derives from a man younger than 35 who received the YFV17D yellow fever vaccine. V is TRBV7-2 and J is TRBJ2-3; unclear D gene. Sequenced here: CD8+ T cells sorted from PBMCs, sampled around 10 days after the first yellow fever vaccination. The CDR3 loop is CASSTPVEDTQYF. The CDR3 DNA is TGTGCCAGCAGCACCCCGGTGGAAGATACGCAGTATTTT.